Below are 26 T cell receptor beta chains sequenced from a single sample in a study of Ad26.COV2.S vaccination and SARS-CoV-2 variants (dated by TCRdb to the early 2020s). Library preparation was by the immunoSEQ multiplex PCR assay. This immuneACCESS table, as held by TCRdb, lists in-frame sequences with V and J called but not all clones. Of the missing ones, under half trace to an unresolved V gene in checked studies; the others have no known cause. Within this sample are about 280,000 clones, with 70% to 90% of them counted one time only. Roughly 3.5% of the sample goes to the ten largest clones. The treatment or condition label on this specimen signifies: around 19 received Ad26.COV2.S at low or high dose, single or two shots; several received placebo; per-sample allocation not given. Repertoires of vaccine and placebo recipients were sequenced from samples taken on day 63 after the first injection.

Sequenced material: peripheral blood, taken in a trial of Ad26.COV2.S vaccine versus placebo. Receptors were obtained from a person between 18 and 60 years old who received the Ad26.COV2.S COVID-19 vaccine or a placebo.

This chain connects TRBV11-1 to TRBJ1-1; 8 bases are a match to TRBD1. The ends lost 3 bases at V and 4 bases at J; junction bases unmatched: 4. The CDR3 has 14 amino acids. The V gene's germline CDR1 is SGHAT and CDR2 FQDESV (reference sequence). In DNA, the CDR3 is TGTGCCAGCAGCTTGAACAGGGGGACCACTGAAGCTTTCTTT. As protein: CASSLNRGTTEAFF.

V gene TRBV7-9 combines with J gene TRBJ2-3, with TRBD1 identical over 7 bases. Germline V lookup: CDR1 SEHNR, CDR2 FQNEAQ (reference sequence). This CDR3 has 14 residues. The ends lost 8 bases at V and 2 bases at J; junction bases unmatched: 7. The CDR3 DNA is TGTGCCAGCCACAGGGGAACTAACACAGATACGCAGTATTTT. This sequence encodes CASHRGTNTDTQYF.

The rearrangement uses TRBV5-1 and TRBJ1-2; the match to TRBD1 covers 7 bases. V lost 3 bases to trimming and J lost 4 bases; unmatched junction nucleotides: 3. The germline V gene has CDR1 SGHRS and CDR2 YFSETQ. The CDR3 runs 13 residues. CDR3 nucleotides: TGCGCCAGCAGCTGGACAGGTTCCTATGGCTACACCTTC. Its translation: CASSWTGSYGYTF.

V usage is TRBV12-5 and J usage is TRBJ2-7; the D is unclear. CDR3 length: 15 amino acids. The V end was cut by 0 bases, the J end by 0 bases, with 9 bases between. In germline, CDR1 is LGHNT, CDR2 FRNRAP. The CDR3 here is CASGLVVGYSYEQYF. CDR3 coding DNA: TGTGCTAGTGGTTTGGTAGTTGGTTACTCCTACGAGCAGTACTTC.

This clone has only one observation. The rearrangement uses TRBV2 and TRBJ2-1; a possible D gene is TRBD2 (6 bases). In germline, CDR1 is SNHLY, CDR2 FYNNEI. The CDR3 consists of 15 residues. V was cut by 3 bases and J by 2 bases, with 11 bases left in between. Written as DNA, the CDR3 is TGTGCCAGCAGTGATTTGGGACTGGCCTACAATGAGCAGTTCTTC. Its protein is CASSDLGLAYNEQFF.

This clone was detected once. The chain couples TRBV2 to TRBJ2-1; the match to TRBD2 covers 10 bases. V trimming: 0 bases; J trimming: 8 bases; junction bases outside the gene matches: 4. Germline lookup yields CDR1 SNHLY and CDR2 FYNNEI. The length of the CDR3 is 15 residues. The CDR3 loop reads CASSEAASGSDEQFF. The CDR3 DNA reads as TGTGCCAGCAGTGAAGCGGCTAGCGGGAGTGATGAGCAGTTCTTC.

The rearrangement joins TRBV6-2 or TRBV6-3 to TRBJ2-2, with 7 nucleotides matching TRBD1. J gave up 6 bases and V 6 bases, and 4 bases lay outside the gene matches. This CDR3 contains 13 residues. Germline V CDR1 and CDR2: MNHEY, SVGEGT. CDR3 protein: CASSPQGPGELFF. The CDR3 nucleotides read TGTGCCAGCAGCCCACAGGGGCCCGGGGAGCTGTTTTTT.

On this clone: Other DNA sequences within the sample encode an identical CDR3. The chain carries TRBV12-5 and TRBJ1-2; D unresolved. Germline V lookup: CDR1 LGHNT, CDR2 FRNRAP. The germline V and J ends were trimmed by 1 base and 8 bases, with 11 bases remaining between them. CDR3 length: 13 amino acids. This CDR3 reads CASGLGEKGGYTF. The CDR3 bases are TGTGCTAGTGGTTTGGGAGAGAAAGGGGGCTACACCTTC.

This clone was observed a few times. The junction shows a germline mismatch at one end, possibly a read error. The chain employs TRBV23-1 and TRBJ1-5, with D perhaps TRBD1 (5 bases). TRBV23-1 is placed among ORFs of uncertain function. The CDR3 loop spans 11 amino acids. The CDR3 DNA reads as TGCGCCAGCCCCTCCCGGGACCCTAAGTATTTT. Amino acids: CASPSRDPKYF.

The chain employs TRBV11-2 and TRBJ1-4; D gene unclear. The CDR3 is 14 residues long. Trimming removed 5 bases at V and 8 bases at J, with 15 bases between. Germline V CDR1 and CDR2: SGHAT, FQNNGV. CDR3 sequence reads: CASSPTSGVEKLFF. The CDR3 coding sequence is TGTGCCAGCAGCCCTACCTCGGGAGTCGAAAAACTGTTTTTT.

The chain's CDR3 is CASSSNSNQPQHF. CDR3 DNA: TGTGCCAGCTCAAGCAATAGCAATCAGCCCCAGCATTTT. The rearrangement links TRBV18 to TRBJ1-5; D is uncertain. Germline V CDR1 and CDR2: KGHSH, LQKENI. V was clipped by 5 bases and J by 0 bases, with 5 bases between them. The CDR3 runs to 13 residues.

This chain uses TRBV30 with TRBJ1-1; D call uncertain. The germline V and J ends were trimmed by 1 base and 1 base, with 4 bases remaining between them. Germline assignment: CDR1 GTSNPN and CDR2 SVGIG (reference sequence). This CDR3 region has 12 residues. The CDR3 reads CAWSGGNTEAFF. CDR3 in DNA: TGTGCCTGGAGTGGCGGGAACACTGAAGCTTTCTTT.

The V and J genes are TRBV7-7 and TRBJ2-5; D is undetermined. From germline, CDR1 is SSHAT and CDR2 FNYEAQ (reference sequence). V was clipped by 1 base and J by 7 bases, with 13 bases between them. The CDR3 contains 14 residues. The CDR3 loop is CASSLEGTLATQYF. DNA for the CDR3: TGTGCCAGCAGCTTAGAAGGCACCCTGGCGACCCAGTACTTC.

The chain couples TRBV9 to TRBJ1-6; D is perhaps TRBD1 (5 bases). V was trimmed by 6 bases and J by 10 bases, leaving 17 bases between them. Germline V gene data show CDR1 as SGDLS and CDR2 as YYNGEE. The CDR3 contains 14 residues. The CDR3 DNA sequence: TGTGCCAGCACTTACCGGGACGCTAACTCACCCCTCCACTTT. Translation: CASTYRDANSPLHF. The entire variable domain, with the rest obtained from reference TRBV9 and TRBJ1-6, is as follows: DSGVTQTPKHLITATGQRVTLRCSPRSGDLSVYWYQQSLDQGLQFLIQYYNGEERAKGNILERFSAQQFPDLHSELNLSSLELGDSALYFCASTYRDANSPLHFGNGTRLTVT.

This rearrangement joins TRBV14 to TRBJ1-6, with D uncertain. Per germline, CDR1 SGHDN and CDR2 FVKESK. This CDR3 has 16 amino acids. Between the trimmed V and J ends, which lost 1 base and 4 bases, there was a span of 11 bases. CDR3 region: CASSQGWTAYNSPLHF. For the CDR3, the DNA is TGTGCCAGCAGCCAAGGCTGGACGGCATATAATTCACCCCTCCACTTT.

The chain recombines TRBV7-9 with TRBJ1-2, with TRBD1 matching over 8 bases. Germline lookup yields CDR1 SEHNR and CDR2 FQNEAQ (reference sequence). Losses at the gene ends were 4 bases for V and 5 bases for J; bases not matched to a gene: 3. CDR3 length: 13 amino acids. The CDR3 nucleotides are TGTGCCAGCAGCTCGGACAGGGAGTATGGCTACACCTTC. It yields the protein CASSSDREYGYTF.

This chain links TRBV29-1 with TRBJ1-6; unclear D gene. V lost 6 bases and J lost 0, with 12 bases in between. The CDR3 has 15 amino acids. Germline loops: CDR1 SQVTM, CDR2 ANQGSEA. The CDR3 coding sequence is TGCAGCGTGCTGGACGGGAGCTCCTATAATTCACCCCTCCACTTT. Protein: CSVLDGSSYNSPLHF.

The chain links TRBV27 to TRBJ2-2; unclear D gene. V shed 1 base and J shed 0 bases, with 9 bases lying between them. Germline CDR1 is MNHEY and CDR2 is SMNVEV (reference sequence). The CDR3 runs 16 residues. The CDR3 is CASSLYGRTNTGELFF. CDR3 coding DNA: TGTGCCAGCAGTTTATATGGACGGACGAACACCGGGGAGCTGTTTTTT.

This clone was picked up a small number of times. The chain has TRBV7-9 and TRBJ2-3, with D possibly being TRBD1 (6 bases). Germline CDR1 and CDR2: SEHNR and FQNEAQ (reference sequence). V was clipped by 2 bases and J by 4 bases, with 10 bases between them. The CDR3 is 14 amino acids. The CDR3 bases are TGTGCCAGCAGCTTACGCAGGGGTGCAGATACGCAGTATTTT. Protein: CASSLRRGADTQYF. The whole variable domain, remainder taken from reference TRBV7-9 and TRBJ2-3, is DTGVSQNPRHKITKRGQNVTFRCDPISEHNRLYWYRQTLGQGPEFLTYFQNEAQLEKSRLLSDRFSAERPKGSFSTLEIQRTEQGDSAMYLCASSLRRGADTQYFGPGTRLTVL.

CDR3 amino acids: CASSSRGRSGNTIYF. The CDR3 DNA follows: TGTGCCAGCAGCTCTCGGGGCCGCTCTGGAAACACCATATATTTT. This rearrangement joins TRBV3-1 (or the pseudogene TRBV3-2) to TRBJ1-3; possible D gene TRBD1, 5 bases. Trimming pared 5 bases from V and 0 bases from J, leaving 11 bases between. Germline V gene data show CDR1 as LGHDT and CDR2 as YNNKEL (reference sequence). The CDR3 is 15 amino acids.

The CDR3 region has the DNA TGTGCCACCGCGATCATGTGGGGGACAGGGGTTTCCGAGACCCAGTACTTC. It codes for CATAIMWGTGVSETQYF. The V and J genes are TRBV15 and TRBJ2-5, with 10 nucleotides matching TRBD1. The CDR3 totals 17 residues. CDR1 is LNHNV and CDR2 is YYDKDF in the germline V gene (reference sequence). V shed 8 bases, J shed 5 bases, and the junction held 17 bases outside the gene matches. The full variable domain, in which reference TRBV15 and TRBJ2-5 provide the parts outside the CDR3, is DAMVIQNPRYQVTQFGKPVTLSCSQTLNHNVMYWYQQKSSQAPKLLFHYYDKDFNNEADTPDNFQSRRPNTSFCFLDIRSPGLGDTAMYLCATAIMWGTGVSETQYFGPGTRLLVL.

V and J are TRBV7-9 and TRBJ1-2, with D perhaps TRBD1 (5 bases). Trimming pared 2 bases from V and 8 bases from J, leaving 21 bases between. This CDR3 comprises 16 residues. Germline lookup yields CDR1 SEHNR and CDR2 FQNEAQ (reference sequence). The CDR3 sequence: CASSLIMGVGAWGYTF. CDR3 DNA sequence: TGTGCCAGCAGCTTAATCATGGGGGTGGGAGCTTGGGGCTACACCTTC.

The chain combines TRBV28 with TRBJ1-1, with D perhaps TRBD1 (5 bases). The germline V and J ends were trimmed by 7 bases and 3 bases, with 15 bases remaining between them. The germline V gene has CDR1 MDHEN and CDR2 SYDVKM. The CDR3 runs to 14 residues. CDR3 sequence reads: CASIAWRGHTEAFF. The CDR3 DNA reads TGTGCCAGCATCGCTTGGAGGGGACACACTGAAGCTTTCTTT.

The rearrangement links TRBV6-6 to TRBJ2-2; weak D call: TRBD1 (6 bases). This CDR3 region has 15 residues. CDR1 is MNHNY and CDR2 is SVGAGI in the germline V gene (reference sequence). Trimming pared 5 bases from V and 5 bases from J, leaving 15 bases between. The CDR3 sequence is CASSNWDTRTGELFF. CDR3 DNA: TGTGCCAGCAGTAATTGGGACACCCGAACCGGGGAGCTGTTTTTT.

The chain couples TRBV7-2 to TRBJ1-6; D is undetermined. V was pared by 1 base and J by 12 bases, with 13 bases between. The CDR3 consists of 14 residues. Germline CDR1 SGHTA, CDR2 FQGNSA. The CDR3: CASSLDLQRIPLHF. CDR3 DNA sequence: TGTGCCAGCAGCTTAGACCTCCAACGGATACCCCTCCACTTT.

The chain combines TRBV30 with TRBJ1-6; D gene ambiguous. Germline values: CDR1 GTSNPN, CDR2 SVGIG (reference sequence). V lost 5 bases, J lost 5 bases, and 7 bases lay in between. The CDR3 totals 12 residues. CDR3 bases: TGTGCCTGGGGGCTGAATAATTCACCCCTCCACTTT. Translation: CAWGLNNSPLHF.